This T cell receptor (beta chain) was documented in a study of T cell repertoires in cytomegalovirus infection (dated by TCRdb to the late 2010s). A note on the overall study: Recently identified HLA-C-restricted CMV epitopes, whose presentation resists viral immunomodulation, were targeted by peptide stimulations together with well-studied HLA-B-restricted epitopes. The HLA type of each donor mattered for the analysis, because public TCR beta signatures pointed to carriage of CMV infection along with the matching HLA type.

This clonotype was found a few times. Its specific antigen is unknown. Base quality data are lacking; no much larger clone is found one base away. Based on the germline V gene, the CDR1 and CDR2 sequences are SGHTA and FQGNSA. V sheds 5 bases and J sheds 0 bases, leaving 14 bases between their ends. The CDR3 covers 16 residues, taking in both the cysteine and the phenylalanine. The only DNA kept is the CDR3, 48 bases in frame from the first base. The instrument was an Illumina HiSeq 1500. TCRdb ran its own pipeline on the public reads, namely fastp trimming at Q25 and MiXCR clone calling, and kept in-frame beta chains. For every CDR3 protein sequence, its rows merge into one entry that carries the most common genes and DNA. A total of approximately 600,000 distinct CDR3 sequences appear in this sample, approximately 40% of them only once. About half of the sample comes from the top ten. Overall study results and their limits: The ex vivo response was dominated by HLA-C-restricted CMV-specific TCR beta clonotypes, which also provided the single most frequent clonotype in two of eight donors. In both this cohort and an independent cohort of some 380 donors, the cumulative frequency of public TCR beta family members distinguished carriers of CMV infection plus the relevant HLA type.

Sample treatment or condition, as interpreted from the label and publication: in vitro stimulation with specific CMV peptide epitopes to enrich CMV-specific T cells. The specimen was cultured PBMCs, collected from culture after CMV antigen stimulation. This clonotype originated in a human donor in good health (CMV status not recorded). Some clones in this sample may be carry-over from other donors' samples. The chain is made from TRBV7-2 and TRBJ1-3; the D segment cannot be called with confidence. The CDR3 loop reads CASSRPGSASGNTIYF. The nucleotide sequence reads as follows: TGTGCCAGCAGCCGTCCAGGTTCGGCCTCTGGAAACACCATATATTTT.